The 28 T cell receptor beta chains given below trace back to one sample, sequenced in a study of vaccination and CD4 T cells after COVID-19. The Oncomine TCR Beta short-read assay was what sequenced the DNA obtained from cultured CD4+ T cells. One entry per CDR3 protein results from TCRdb running MiXCR on the PCR reads. Altogether 5,500 to 7,000 distinct CDR3 sequences are present, under 60% being singletons, with the ten largest covering around 27%. Treatment indicated: approximately 11-day PBMC culture with coronavirus spike peptide pools or control peptides (ViraFEST assay). Gathered ahead of the COVID-19 pandemic (2011-2018) were the CD4+ T cells of the unexposed donor. For these receptors, no antigen is known. Sequenced input: CD4+ T cells from blood, cultured in vitro. The receptors derive from a human donor in good health.

The gene calls are TRBV15 and TRBJ2-5; weak D call: TRBD1 (5 bases). V gave up 6 bases and J gave up 5 bases, with 10 bases separating them. The germline CDR1 and CDR2 sequences are LNHNV and YYDKDF (reference sequence). The CDR3 runs to 12 residues. The CDR3 DNA reads TGTGCCACCAGTAGGGGATACGAGACCCAGTACTTC. Translated: CATSRGYETQYF.

This clonotype is judged medium-sized. CDR3 amino acids: CASSKPETSAGPNGYTF. The CDR3 DNA is TGTGCCAGCAGCAAACCTGAAACCTCGGCAGGCCCAAATGGCTACACCTTC. The rearrangement uses TRBV21-1 and TRBJ1-2. TRBV21-1 is a pseudogene. CDR3 length: 17 residues.

In its sample, this clonotype was seen once. The chain combines TRBV15 with TRBJ1-2; D call uncertain. CDR3 length: 14 amino acids. Germline V gives CDR1 LNHNV, CDR2 YYDKDF (reference sequence). V dropped 0 bases and J dropped 4 bases, with 9 bases sitting between them. The CDR3 DNA sequence: TGTGCCACCAGCAGAGATAAGGGCAGCTATGGCTACACCTTC. Its translation is CATSRDKGSYGYTF.

The chain employs TRBV7-2 and TRBJ2-7, with TRBD1 matching 10 bases. The CDR3 runs 13 residues. Trimming at V came to 4 bases and at J to 4 bases, leaving 1 base not matched to a gene. Per germline, CDR1 SGHTA and CDR2 FQGNSA. CDR3 DNA: TGTGCCAGCAGCTGGGGACAGGGGTACGAGCAGTACTTC. Its translation: CASSWGQGYEQYF.

The V and J genes are TRBV7-9 and TRBJ1-1, with 7 bases identical to TRBD1. Germline V gives CDR1 SEHNR, CDR2 FQNEAQ (reference sequence). Trimming cost V 5 bases and J 0 bases; bases outside gene matches: 15. The CDR3 is 18 residues long. The CDR3 spells CASSAPGQSRLMNTEAFF. The DNA for the CDR3 is TGTGCCAGCAGCGCGCCGGGACAGTCGAGGCTGATGAACACTGAAGCTTTCTTT.

This clonotype was counted a single time. The gene calls are TRBV5-4 and TRBJ1-2; the D is unclear. The CDR3 has 14 amino acids. V lost 0 bases and J 8 bases, leaving 14 bases between the germline ends. Looked up from germline, CDR1 is SGHNT and CDR2 is YYREEE (reference sequence). The CDR3 nucleotides are TGTGCCAGCAGCTTGGGGCAGGAGTTAGGAGGCTACACCTTC. Protein sequence: CASSLGQELGGYTF.

The V gene is TRBV6-2 or TRBV6-3, the J gene TRBJ2-3, with 8 nucleotides matching TRBD1. Germline-derived CDR1 and CDR2 are MNHEY and SVGEGT. The CDR3 loop spans 14 amino acids. The V gene end was trimmed by 5 bases and the J gene end by 5 bases; junction bases not matched to a gene: 6. The DNA of the CDR3 is TGTGCCAGCAGTACCTGGACAGGGAGAGATACGCAGTATTTT. Protein sequence: CASSTWTGRDTQYF.

This chain connects TRBV6-2 or TRBV6-3 to TRBJ1-1, with D uncertain. The CDR3 is 16 amino acids. The V end lost 6 bases, the J end lost 1 base, and 18 bases lay between the germline ends. Germline CDR1 is MNHEY and CDR2 is SVGEGT. CDR3 bases: TGTGCCAGCAGCCCCGGCCCGCCGAGAGAGAACACTGAAGCTTTCTTT. This gives the protein CASSPGPPRENTEAFF.

The rearrangement uses TRBV6-4 and TRBJ2-2, with 11 bases matching TRBD1. Germline CDR1 and CDR2: MRHNA and SNTAGT. J was trimmed by 3 bases and V by 6 bases; bases with no gene match: 0. This CDR3 region has 14 residues. The CDR3 sequence: CASRGQGDTGELFF. The CDR3 DNA is TGTGCCAGCAGGGGACAGGGGGACACCGGGGAGCTGTTTTTT.

The sample holds a few counts of this clonotype. V gene TRBV24-1 combines with J gene TRBJ2-2, with 11 bases that match TRBD1. The CDR3 sequence is 16 residues long. Trimming at V came to 7 bases and at J to 5 bases, leaving 8 bases not matched to a gene. Germline CDR1 and CDR2: KGHDR and SFDVKD. CDR3 nucleotides: TGTGCCACCAGCCTTCCGGGGACAGGGGGGACCGGGGAGCTGTTTTTT. This encodes CATSLPGTGGTGELFF.

This clonotype has more than one count but fewer than ten. The rearrangement links TRBV7-7 to TRBJ1-1, with D possibly matching TRBD1 (6 bases). Per germline, CDR1 SSHAT and CDR2 FNYEAQ (reference sequence). CDR3 size: 15 residues. V lost 6 bases to trimming and J lost 1 base, with 15 bases between them. The CDR3 here is CASSRIGGGNTEAFF. Written as DNA, the CDR3 is TGTGCCAGCAGTAGGATCGGGGGCGGGAACACTGAAGCTTTCTTT.

The V and J genes are TRBV28 and TRBJ1-1; 9 bases are shared with TRBD1. The CDR3 is 13 residues long. CDR1 and CDR2 (germline): MDHEN, SYDVKM. The V and J ends lost 5 bases and 6 bases, in that order; junction bases with no gene match: 4. CDR3 amino acids: CASSTTGGSEAFF. The CDR3 DNA sequence: TGTGCCAGCAGTACCACAGGGGGCTCTGAAGCTTTCTTT.

This chain joins TRBV10-1 and TRBJ2-7; perhaps TRBD1 as D (5 bases). V lost 3 bases, J lost 7 bases, and 13 bases lay in between. CDR1 is WNHNN and CDR2 is SYGVQD in the germline V gene (reference sequence). The CDR3 length is 13 residues. CDR3 in amino acids: CASSENRYREQYF. DNA for the CDR3: TGCGCCAGCAGTGAAAACAGGTACAGGGAGCAGTACTTC.

This sequence joins TRBV20-1 and TRBJ1-2, with a possible D match to TRBD1 (5 bases). This CDR3 contains 14 residues. V was cut by 6 bases and J by 8 bases, with 22 bases left in between. CDR1 and CDR2 from the germline V gene are DFQATT and SNEGSKA (reference sequence). The CDR3 spells CSATSSGFGDGYTF. In nucleotides, the CDR3 is TGCAGTGCCACCTCCTCGGGGTTCGGGGACGGCTACACCTTC.

This clonotype has more than one count but fewer than ten. The chain couples TRBV6-1 to TRBJ2-3, with 12 bases fitting TRBD2. The CDR3 is 14 amino acids. Germline V gives CDR1 MNHNS, CDR2 SASEGT. V gave up 5 bases and J gave up 6 bases; unmatched junction bases: 3. The CDR3 loop is CASSQLAGGDTQYF. The CDR3 nucleotides are TGTGCCAGCAGTCAACTAGCGGGAGGCGATACGCAGTATTTT.

This rearrangement joins TRBV7-2 to TRBJ1-1; D is ambiguous. Germline-derived CDR1 and CDR2 are SGHTA and FQGNSA. Trimming cost V 7 bases and J 7 bases, with 22 bases left between them. The CDR3 length is 15 residues. The CDR3 DNA sequence: TGTGCCAGCAACACGGGCCTACCCGGGAGAGGTGAAGCTTTCTTT. Encoded protein: CASNTGLPGRGEAFF.

This clonotype has just a few counts. The CDR3 protein is CASSVEVPGQGFNSPLHF. The CDR3 coding sequence is TGTGCCAGCAGCGTAGAGGTCCCGGGACAGGGGTTTAATTCACCCCTCCACTTT. This chain links TRBV9 with TRBJ1-6; 10 nucleotides agree with TRBD1. The CDR3 runs 18 residues. With 0 bases clipped from V and 6 bases from J, the junction kept 9 bases outside the gene matches. Germline CDR1 and CDR2: SGDLS and YYNGEE.

V usage is TRBV10-2 and J usage is TRBJ1-5; TRBD1 matches at 7 bases. The CDR3 loop spans 16 amino acids. Trimming removed 2 bases from V and 2 bases from J; junction bases left unmatched: 6. CDR1 WSHSY and CDR2 SAAADI come from the germline V gene. The CDR3 is CASSEGRTGRNQPQHF. CDR3 in DNA: TGCGCCAGCAGTGAGGGCCGGACAGGTCGCAATCAGCCCCAGCATTTT.

The rearrangement links TRBV7-6 to TRBJ2-7, with 7 positions matching TRBD1. CDR3 length equals 16 residues. CDR1 SGHVS and CDR2 FNYEAQ come from the germline V gene. J gave up 2 bases and V 1 base, and 8 bases lay outside the gene matches. The CDR3 bases are TGTGCCAGCAGCTTAGGGGGCTGGGACAGAACCTACGAGCAGTACTTC. This codes for CASSLGGWDRTYEQYF. The full variable domain, rest sourced from reference TRBV7-6 and TRBJ2-7, is GAGVSQSPRYKVTKRGQDVALRCDPISGHVSLYWYRQALGQGPEFLTYFNYEAQQDKSGLPNDRFSAERPEGSISTLTIQRTEQRDSAMYRCASSLGGWDRTYEQYFGPGTRLTVT.

The J gene is TRBJ2-5, the V gene TRBV20-1, with D possibly matching TRBD2 (6 bases). There are 14 residues in the CDR3. The germline V and J ends were trimmed by 0 bases and 4 bases, with 12 bases remaining between them. CDR1 and CDR2 from the germline V gene are DFQATT and SNEGSKA (reference sequence). Here the CDR3 reads CSARDGDGGETQYF. In DNA, the CDR3 is TGCAGTGCTAGAGATGGAGACGGGGGAGAGACCCAGTACTTC.

The rearrangement joins TRBV28 to TRBJ1-1, with a tentative D call TRBD1 (6 bases). The ends were cut back, 6 bases at V and 4 bases at J, with 12 bases in the middle. Germline V gene data show CDR1 as MDHEN and CDR2 as SYDVKM. There are 13 residues in the CDR3. The CDR3 DNA sequence: TGTGCCAGCAGAAAAACAGGGCTCACTGAAGCTTTCTTT. Translation gives CASRKTGLTEAFF.

This clonotype has only a few counts. For the CDR3, the DNA is TGCAGTGCTAGGTCGCTCGTCAACTATGGCTACACCTTC. Its protein is CSARSLVNYGYTF. The rearrangement uses TRBV20-1 and TRBJ1-2, with no clear D. CDR1 and CDR2 (germline): DFQATT, SNEGSKA (reference sequence). The V end lost 3 bases, the J end lost 2 bases, and 10 bases lay between the germline ends. The CDR3 contains 13 residues.

The chain couples TRBV4-3 to TRBJ2-7; D not resolved. Germline V gene lookup returns CDR1 LGHNA and CDR2 YSLEER. CDR3 length: 14 residues. Trimming cost V 0 bases and J 0 bases, with 6 bases left between them. CDR3 region: CASSQDISSYEQYF. The CDR3 nucleotides are TGCGCCAGCAGCCAAGATATTAGCTCCTACGAGCAGTACTTC.

This clonotype was found a few times. The chain recombines TRBV7-9 with TRBJ2-4; 7 bases align to TRBD2. CDR1 is SEHNR, CDR2 FQNEAQ, per germline (reference sequence). This CDR3 has 15 amino acids. The V segment lost 2 bases and the J segment 7 bases; nucleotides outside the gene matches: 8. This CDR3 is CASSLMGGSENIQYF. CDR3 sequence (DNA): TGTGCCAGCAGCTTAATGGGCGGGAGTGAGAACATTCAGTACTTC.

This clonotype was seen a handful of times. The chain is built from TRBV24-1 and TRBJ2-3; 7 positions agree with TRBD1. V shed 3 bases, J shed 1 base, and the junction held 6 bases outside the gene matches. The CDR3 loop spans 16 amino acids. Germline V gene data show CDR1 as KGHDR and CDR2 as SFDVKD. DNA for the CDR3: TGTGCCACCAGTGATCCGGGACAGAAACGCACAGATACGCAGTATTTT. This codes for CATSDPGQKRTDTQYF.

This clonotype came up once. The chain couples TRBV20-1 to TRBJ1-2; D may be TRBD1 (5 bases). Germline V lookup: CDR1 DFQATT, CDR2 SNEGSKA (reference sequence). V was cut by 4 bases and J by 6 bases, with 15 bases left in between. This CDR3 is 13 amino acids long. This CDR3 is CSANSLWGNGYTF. The DNA of the CDR3 is TGCAGTGCTAACTCCTTATGGGGGAATGGCTACACCTTC.

This clonotype was detected only a few times. J is TRBJ1-1 and V is TRBV7-2, with D perhaps matching TRBD1 (6 bases). Trimming removed 2 bases from V and 2 bases from J, with 12 bases in between. Germline CDR1 and CDR2: SGHTA and FQGNSA. The CDR3 has 15 residues. The CDR3 loop reads CASSLQGGGNTEAFF. The CDR3 nucleotides read TGTGCCAGCAGCTTACAAGGAGGGGGAAACACTGAAGCTTTCTTT.

J is TRBJ1-1 and V is TRBV6-5, with D perhaps TRBD1 (5 bases). Trimming stripped 0 bases from V and 6 bases from J, with 26 bases between. CDR1 MNHEY and CDR2 SVGAGI come from the germline V gene. This CDR3 has 19 residues. In nucleotides, the CDR3 is TGTGCCAGCAGTTACTCGGGCGGAAAGGGGAGGGCTTTTAGGGCTGAAGCTTTCTTT. Its translation: CASSYSGGKGRAFRAEAFF.